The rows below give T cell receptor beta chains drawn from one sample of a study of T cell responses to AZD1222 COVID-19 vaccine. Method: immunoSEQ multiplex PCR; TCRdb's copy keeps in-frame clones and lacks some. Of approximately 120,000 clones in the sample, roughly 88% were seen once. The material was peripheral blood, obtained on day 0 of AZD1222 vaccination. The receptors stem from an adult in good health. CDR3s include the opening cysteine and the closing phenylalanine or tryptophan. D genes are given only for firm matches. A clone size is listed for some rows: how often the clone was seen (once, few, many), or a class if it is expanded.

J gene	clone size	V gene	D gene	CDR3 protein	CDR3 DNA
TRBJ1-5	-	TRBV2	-	CASSLQPGAGQPQHF	TGTGCCAGCAGCCTCCAGCCGGGGGCCGGGCAGCCCCAGCATTTT
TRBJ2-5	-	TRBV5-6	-	CASSSTGIEGETQYF	TGTGCCAGCAGCTCTACAGGGATTGAAGGGGAGACCCAGTACTTC
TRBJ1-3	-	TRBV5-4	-	CASSKDIASGNTIYF	TGTGCCAGCAGCAAGGACATTGCGAGTGGAAACACCATATATTTT
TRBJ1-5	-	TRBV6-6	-	CASSDRQPPGPQHF	TGTGCCAGCAGTGACCGACAGCCTCCAGGGCCCCAGCATTTT
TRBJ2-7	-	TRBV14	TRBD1	CASSTGTGGFYEQYF	TGTGCCAGCAGCACAGGGACAGGGGGCTTCTACGAGCAGTACTTC
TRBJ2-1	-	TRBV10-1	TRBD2	CASSPPGLAPYNEQFF	TGCGCCAGCAGCCCTCCAGGACTAGCACCTTACAATGAGCAGTTCTTC
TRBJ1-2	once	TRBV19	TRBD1	CASSMTGYGYTF	TGTGCCAGTAGTATGACAGGGTACGGCTACACCTTC
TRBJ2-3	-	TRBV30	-	CAWSPQRRTDTQYF	TGTGCCTGGAGCCCGCAGCGCCGCACAGATACGCAGTATTTT
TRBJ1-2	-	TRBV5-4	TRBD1	CASSIETGHGYTF	TGTGCCAGCAGCATAGAGACAGGGCATGGCTACACCTTC
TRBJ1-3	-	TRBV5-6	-	CASSLLQPGNTIYF	TGTGCCAGCAGCTTGCTCCAGCCTGGAAACACCATATATTTT
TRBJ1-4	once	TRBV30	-	CAWSVTEKLFF	TGTGCCTGGAGTGTAACTGAAAAACTGTTTTTT
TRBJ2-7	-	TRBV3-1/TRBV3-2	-	CASSSGATSSYEQYF	TGTGCCAGCAGCTCAGGGGCCACGAGCTCCTACGAGCAGTACTTC
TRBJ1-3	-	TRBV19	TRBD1	CASSISWTGLSGNTIYF	TGTGCCAGTAGTATTTCTTGGACAGGTCTTTCTGGAAACACCATATATTTT
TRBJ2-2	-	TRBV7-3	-	CASSPVGGSNTGELFF	TGTGCCAGCAGCCCGGTCGGGGGTTCTAACACCGGGGAGCTGTTTTTT
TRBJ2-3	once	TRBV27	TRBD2	CASGPTSGPLTDTQYF	TGTGCCAGCGGACCCACTAGCGGCCCTCTCACAGATACGCAGTATTTT
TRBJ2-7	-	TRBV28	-	CASSSDGTLSYEQYF	TGTGCCAGCAGCTCGGACGGGACACTTTCCTACGAGCAGTACTTC
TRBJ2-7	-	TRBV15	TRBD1	CATSRGTGGIYEQYF	TGTGCCACCAGCAGGGGGACAGGGGGGATCTACGAGCAGTACTTC